The 31 T cell receptor beta chains in this list originate from one sample, sequenced in a study of cytomegalovirus exposure and HLA in healthy donors. The PCR employed 60 Vbeta primers together with 13 Jbeta primers. Libraries were prepared by immunoSEQ multiplex PCR; TCRdb keeps only in-frame clonotypes and omits some of them. The repertoire holds roughly 140,000 clones, with 70% to 80% as singletons. Sequenced material: PBMCs. These receptor sequences come from a human donor in good health.

As DNA, the CDR3 is TGTGCCTGGAGCCGTCGCGTTTTGGCGGGGGCCGAGACCCAGTACTTC. This sequence encodes CAWSRRVLAGAETQYF. The chain joins TRBV30 to TRBJ2-5, with D perhaps matching TRBD2 (7 bases). The CDR3 extends over 16 amino acids. CDR1 is GTSNPN, CDR2 SVGIG, per germline (reference sequence). V was clipped by 3 bases and J by 5 bases, with 22 bases between them.

The CDR3 sequence is CASSLQGYYGYTF. The CDR3 nucleotides read TGTGCCAGCAGTTTACAGGGGTACTATGGCTACACCTTC. The V call is TRBV28, the J call TRBJ1-2; D might be TRBD1 (6 bases). This CDR3 region has 13 residues. V was clipped by 2 bases and J by 3 bases, with 7 bases between them. From germline, CDR1 is MDHEN and CDR2 SYDVKM.

The V and J genes are TRBV27 and TRBJ1-3; D is unclear. Germline-derived CDR1 and CDR2 are MNHEY and SMNVEV (reference sequence). The CDR3 covers 15 residues. Trimming pared 0 bases from V and 0 bases from J, leaving 6 bases between. CDR3 amino acids: CASSLSGPSGNTIYF. CDR3 nucleotide sequence: TGTGCCAGCAGTTTATCGGGCCCCTCTGGAAACACCATATATTTT.

This chain connects TRBV27 to TRBJ1-1; TRBD1 agrees at 9 bases. Trimming removed 4 bases from V and 6 bases from J; junction bases left unmatched: 6. The germline V gene has CDR1 MNHEY and CDR2 SMNVEV (reference sequence). The CDR3 runs to 14 residues. CDR3 loop: CASSSGTGIPEAFF. In nucleotides, the CDR3 is TGTGCCAGCAGTTCCGGGACAGGGATCCCTGAAGCTTTCTTT.

The rearrangement uses TRBV20-1 and TRBJ2-3; the D is unclear. The CDR3 is 10 residues long. Per the germline V gene, CDR1 is DFQATT and CDR2 is SNEGSKA (reference sequence). V dropped 5 bases and J dropped 4 bases, with 4 bases sitting between them. CDR3 coding DNA: TGCAGTGCTCTAGCAGATACGCAGTATTTT. This gives the protein CSALADTQYF.

The rearrangement joins TRBV5-4 to TRBJ2-5; tentatively, D is TRBD1 (6 bases). The germline V and J ends were trimmed by 0 bases and 5 bases, with 8 bases remaining between them. CDR1 SGHNT and CDR2 YYREEE come from the germline V gene (reference sequence). CDR3 length equals 13 residues. The CDR3 bases are TGTGCCAGCAGCTTGGACAGGGCGGAGACCCAGTACTTC. Translation gives CASSLDRAETQYF.

The gene calls are TRBV4-3 and TRBJ1-2; the D gene is possibly TRBD1 (5 bases). Germline CDR1 is LGHNA and CDR2 is YSLEER. The CDR3 loop spans 14 amino acids. Trimming pared 0 bases from V and 4 bases from J, leaving 9 bases between. The CDR3 protein is CASSQDAGRYGYTF. CDR3 nucleotide sequence: TGCGCCAGCAGCCAAGATGCAGGGCGCTATGGCTACACCTTC.

The chain has TRBV6-5 and TRBJ2-1; D not certain. The germline gives CDR1 MNHEY, CDR2 SVGAGI. CDR3 length: 12 amino acids. V was trimmed by 6 bases and J by 8 bases, leaving 11 bases between them. DNA for the CDR3: TGTGCCAGCAGCAGAGCGAGCGATGAGCAGTTCTTC. It specifies CASSRASDEQFF.

A few counts support this clone. The chain carries TRBV5-4 and TRBJ2-6, with a tentative D call TRBD2 (6 bases). Germline loops: CDR1 SGHNT, CDR2 YYREEE (reference sequence). Trimming pared 0 bases from V and 4 bases from J, leaving 8 bases between. This CDR3 is built from 15 residues. CDR3 nucleotides: TGTGCCAGCAGCTTGGCGGGGAGGGGGGCCAACGTCCTGACTTTC. Translated, it gives CASSLAGRGANVLTF.

The V gene is TRBV27, the J gene TRBJ1-6; 7 nucleotides match TRBD1. This CDR3 spans 14 amino acids. The V segment lost 5 bases and the J segment 6 bases; nucleotides outside the gene matches: 4. Germline V CDR1 and CDR2: MNHEY, SMNVEV (reference sequence). The CDR3 sequence is CASSLQGLNSPLHF. CDR3 DNA sequence: TGTGCCAGCAGTCTACAGGGGCTTAATTCACCCCTCCACTTT.

This chain links TRBV25-1 with TRBJ1-5, with D hard to call. Germline V gene sequence: CDR1 MGHDK, CDR2 SYGVNS. The CDR3 has 15 amino acids. Trimming stripped 6 bases from V and 3 bases from J, with 15 bases between. Written as DNA, the CDR3 is TGTGCCAGCAGGGAGACGGAGGGTACCAATCAGCCCCAGCATTTT. This sequence encodes CASRETEGTNQPQHF.

The chain combines TRBV30 with TRBJ1-4, with D maybe TRBD1 (6 bases). Germline CDR1 is GTSNPN and CDR2 is SVGIG (reference sequence). V was clipped by 0 bases and J by 8 bases, with 13 bases between them. CDR3 length: 14 residues. As DNA, the CDR3 is TGTGCCTGGAGTGTAAAGGGGGGGGGAGAAAAACTGTTTTTT. Translating gives CAWSVKGGGEKLFF.

This CDR3 is CASSTNRGANYGYTF. The CDR3 DNA sequence: TGTGCCAGTAGTACAAACAGGGGAGCTAACTATGGCTACACCTTC. The V gene is TRBV19, the J gene TRBJ1-2; 7 positions agree with TRBD1. The CDR3 sequence is 15 residues long. After removal of 4 bases from V and 0 bases from J, the junction contained 5 bases not matched to a gene. The germline CDR1 and CDR2 sequences are LNHDA and SQIVND (reference sequence).

V is TRBV2 and J is TRBJ1-2; D may be TRBD1 (6 bases). Germline V gene sequence: CDR1 SNHLY, CDR2 FYNNEI. This CDR3 is 14 amino acids long. Trimming removed 2 bases from V and 7 bases from J, with 14 bases in between. The chain's CDR3 is CASSELKGVGGYTF. As DNA, the CDR3 is TGTGCCAGCAGTGAACTAAAGGGGGTGGGTGGCTACACCTTC.

The chain couples TRBV30 to TRBJ2-7; D may be TRBD1 (6 bases). The CDR3 sequence is 14 residues long. Germline assignment: CDR1 GTSNPN and CDR2 SVGIG (reference sequence). V dropped 3 bases and J dropped 3 bases, with 15 bases sitting between them. CDR3 protein: CAWRQTGQNYEQYF. The CDR3 DNA follows: TGTGCCTGGAGACAGACAGGTCAAAACTACGAGCAGTACTTC.

The V and J genes are TRBV27 and TRBJ2-7; TRBD2 might be the D (6 bases). Germline CDR1 is MNHEY and CDR2 is SMNVEV (reference sequence). Trimming took off 3 bases at V and 6 bases at J, with 15 bases between the two ends. CDR3 length: 14 residues. The CDR3 reads CASSFGAPGGEQYF. The DNA for the CDR3 is TGTGCCAGCAGTTTTGGAGCCCCCGGGGGCGAGCAGTACTTC.

The chain carries TRBV19 and TRBJ1-5; D unclear. The germline V and J ends were trimmed by 8 bases and 7 bases, with 15 bases remaining between them. In germline, CDR1 is LNHDA, CDR2 SQIVND (reference sequence). CDR3 length equals 13 residues. The CDR3 DNA reads as TGTGCCAGTTACAGCGGATTGGGACAGCCCCAGCATTTT. Protein sequence: CASYSGLGQPQHF.

This rearrangement joins TRBV5-1 to TRBJ2-3; D is perhaps TRBD2 (6 bases). Germline V CDR1 and CDR2: SGHRS, YFSETQ. Between the trimmed V and J ends, which lost 4 bases and 1 base, there was a span of 10 bases. CDR3 length: 14 amino acids. The CDR3 is CASSPGSGTDTQYF. As DNA, the CDR3 is TGCGCCAGCAGCCCCGGGAGTGGCACAGATACGCAGTATTTT.

The chain has TRBV6-4 and TRBJ2-5; no clear D gene. Germline CDR1 reads MRHNA; CDR2 reads SNTAGT. Trimming took 5 bases from V and 4 from J, leaving 11 bases between them. The CDR3 contains 13 residues. Here the CDR3 reads CASSPTERETQYF. The DNA of the CDR3 is TGTGCCAGCAGTCCTACGGAGAGAGAGACCCAGTACTTC.

This chain connects TRBV2 to TRBJ2-2; 8 bases are shared with TRBD1. V shed 5 bases, J shed 0 bases, and the junction held 8 bases outside the gene matches. Germline assignment: CDR1 SNHLY and CDR2 FYNNEI. There are 17 residues in the CDR3. CDR3 DNA: TGTGCCAGCAGTTTGGGACAGGTCAAGACGAACACCGGGGAGCTGTTTTTT. Protein: CASSLGQVKTNTGELFF.

The rearrangement joins TRBV19 to TRBJ2-3; 9 nucleotides line up with TRBD2. Germline CDR1 is LNHDA and CDR2 is SQIVND (reference sequence). The J segment lost 2 bases and the V segment lost 4 bases, leaving 4 bases of the junction unmatched. The CDR3 is 15 amino acids. The CDR3 region is CASSRAGGHTDTQYF. The CDR3 DNA is TGTGCCAGTAGTAGGGCGGGGGGGCACACAGATACGCAGTATTTT.

V gene TRBV19 combines with J gene TRBJ2-2; D remains ambiguous. Germline values: CDR1 LNHDA, CDR2 SQIVND (reference sequence). Between the trimmed V and J ends, which lost 0 bases and 5 bases, there was a span of 7 bases. This CDR3 has 14 residues. CDR3 DNA: TGTGCCAGTAGTATAGATCTTCGTACCGGGGAGCTGTTTTTT. Translation: CASSIDLRTGELFF.

The CDR3, as DNA: TGTGCCAGCAACCGCCCGGGAAGAGGAACTGAAGCTTTCTTT. Its translation: CASNRPGRGTEAFF. This sequence joins TRBV11-2 and TRBJ1-1; D unclear. From germline, CDR1 is SGHAT and CDR2 FQNNGV. This CDR3 has 14 amino acids. Trimming removed 7 bases at V and 5 bases at J, with 17 bases between.

The chain joins TRBV5-4 to TRBJ2-3, with 10 positions matching TRBD2. The germline CDR1 and CDR2 sequences are SGHNT and YYREEE (reference sequence). The CDR3 is made up of 16 amino acids. Trimming at V came to 4 bases and at J to 5 bases, leaving 10 bases not matched to a gene. CDR3 protein: CASSGGLASRVDTQYF. The CDR3 DNA reads as TGTGCCAGCAGCGGGGGACTAGCGTCCAGGGTAGATACGCAGTATTTT.

The rearrangement uses TRBV14 and TRBJ1-2; weak D call: TRBD1 (5 bases). Germline CDR1 reads SGHDN; CDR2 reads FVKESK. Trimming stripped 4 bases from V and 6 bases from J, with 30 bases between. CDR3 length: 19 residues. CDR3 nucleotide sequence: TGTGCCAGCAGCCCAAACAGGTGGTGGAACCCACGCCTTAGTGATGGCTACACCTTC. Amino acids: CASSPNRWWNPRLSDGYTF.

The chain is built from TRBV15 and TRBJ1-4, with unresolved D. V gave up 5 bases and J gave up 3 bases, with 10 bases separating them. This CDR3 is built from 14 residues. Germline V gives CDR1 LNHNV, CDR2 YYDKDF (reference sequence). In DNA, the CDR3 is TGTGCCACCAGCCCCGATTTAGCTAATGAAAAACTGTTTTTT. Translated, it gives CATSPDLANEKLFF.

This clone was found a few times. This sequence joins TRBV10-2 and TRBJ1-1, with 7 positions matching TRBD1. The CDR3 has 14 residues. Germline V CDR1 and CDR2: WSHSY, SAAADI. The V segment lost 8 bases and the J segment 6 bases; nucleotides outside the gene matches: 12. For the CDR3, the DNA is TGCGCCAGCGGCTACGACGAAGACAGGGCTGAAGCTTTCTTT. Translation gives CASGYDEDRAEAFF.

V usage is TRBV7-6 and J usage is TRBJ2-5; possibly TRBD2 for D (5 bases). With 5 bases removed from V and 5 bases from J, the gap between germline ends came to 18 bases. Per the germline V gene, CDR1 is SGHVS and CDR2 is FNYEAQ. The CDR3 runs 15 residues. CDR3 region: CASSDIVGGSETQYF. The CDR3 region has the DNA TGTGCCAGCAGCGACATAGTTGGCGGGTCGGAGACCCAGTACTTC.

V gene TRBV5-4 combines with J gene TRBJ1-2; D possibly corresponds to TRBD1 (5 bases). This CDR3 has 17 amino acids. Trimming took 2 bases from V and 3 from J, leaving 20 bases between them. In germline, CDR1 is SGHNT, CDR2 YYREEE (reference sequence). The CDR3 spells CASSFDGWRGGDYGYTF. The CDR3 bases are TGTGCCAGCAGCTTCGACGGTTGGAGGGGCGGGGACTATGGCTACACCTTC.

The CDR3 DNA is TGTGCCAGCAGAGGGGATGGGGTCTACAATGAGCAGTTCTTC. Its protein is CASRGDGVYNEQFF. This chain connects TRBV27 to TRBJ2-1, with D tentatively TRBD1 (5 bases). The CDR3 covers 14 residues. Per germline, CDR1 MNHEY and CDR2 SMNVEV (reference sequence). The V end was cut by 6 bases, the J end by 3 bases, with 12 bases between.

This clone has only one observation. V is TRBV4-1 and J is TRBJ2-7, with 13 bases aligning to TRBD2. With V trimmed by 3 bases and J by 6 bases, 5 bases remained unmatched. The length of the CDR3 is 15 residues. CDR1 and CDR2 (germline): MGHRA, YSYEKL. CDR3 DNA: TGCGCCAGCAGCCAGAGCGGACTAGCGGGAGTCGAGCAGTACTTC. Encoded protein: CASSQSGLAGVEQYF.